This paragraph reports one T cell receptor (beta chain). Its antigen is not known. This entry comes from a study of PD-L1 blockade in urothelial cancer. Study context: Blood-derived samples held a median around 140,000 T cells. General study points: Pretreatment clonality of the blood TCR repertoire below the median was predictive of superior survival.

The time point here: peripheral blood 6 weeks after treatment start. V dropped 1 base and J dropped 11 bases, with 17 bases sitting between them. Germline V gene data show CDR1 as LNHDA and CDR2 as SQIVND (reference sequence). The CDR3 runs 14 residues. This table comes from immunoSEQ multiplex PCR, and its TCRdb copy is limited to in-frame clones, with some not included. The table includes roughly 120,000 clones, 80% to 90% detected once. V gene TRBV19 combines with J gene TRBJ1-2, with D uncertain. The sequence derives from a man in his 60s with urothelial cancer. Sequencing was performed on PBMCs, taken around atezolizumab (anti-PD-L1) treatment. The CDR3 DNA sequence: TGTGCCAGTAGTATAGGGGAGAGGCGCCCCTCGTACACCTTC. It specifies CASSIGERRPSYTF.